What follows are 2 T cell receptor beta chains derived from one specimen sequenced in a study of IL-17A CD8 T cells in psoriatic arthritis synovium. The synovial fluid came from psoriatic arthritis joints with active inflammation. Some clones are missing from TCRdb's copy, which holds only in-frame ones; the method was immunoSEQ multiplex PCR. The table shows 2,000 to 3,000 clones, with around three quarters occurring only once. Sequencing was performed on memory CD8+ T cells from synovial fluid. Specified subset: bulk memory CD8+ T cells (CD45RA-CD27+/- and CD45RA+CD27-). These TCRs come from a human donor with psoriatic arthritis.

The rearrangement uses TRBV25-1 and TRBJ1-2; 10 positions agree with TRBD1. J lost 3 bases, V lost 7 bases, and 8 bases had no gene match. Germline V gives CDR1 MGHDK, CDR2 SYGVNS. The CDR3 consists of 15 residues. The CDR3 coding sequence is TGTGCCAGCAACTTACCGGGACAGGGGTACTATGGCTACACCTTC. Its protein is CASNLPGQGYYGYTF.

The genes are TRBV7-6 and TRBJ2-3; maybe TRBD2 (5 bases). V was shortened by 1 base and J by 4 bases, with 15 bases between the two germline ends. The length of the CDR3 is 16 residues. Germline CDR1 reads SGHVS; CDR2 reads FNYEAQ. The CDR3 reads CASSLGPDRGSDTQYF. The CDR3, as DNA: TGTGCCAGCAGCTTAGGACCCGATCGGGGATCAGATACGCAGTATTTT.